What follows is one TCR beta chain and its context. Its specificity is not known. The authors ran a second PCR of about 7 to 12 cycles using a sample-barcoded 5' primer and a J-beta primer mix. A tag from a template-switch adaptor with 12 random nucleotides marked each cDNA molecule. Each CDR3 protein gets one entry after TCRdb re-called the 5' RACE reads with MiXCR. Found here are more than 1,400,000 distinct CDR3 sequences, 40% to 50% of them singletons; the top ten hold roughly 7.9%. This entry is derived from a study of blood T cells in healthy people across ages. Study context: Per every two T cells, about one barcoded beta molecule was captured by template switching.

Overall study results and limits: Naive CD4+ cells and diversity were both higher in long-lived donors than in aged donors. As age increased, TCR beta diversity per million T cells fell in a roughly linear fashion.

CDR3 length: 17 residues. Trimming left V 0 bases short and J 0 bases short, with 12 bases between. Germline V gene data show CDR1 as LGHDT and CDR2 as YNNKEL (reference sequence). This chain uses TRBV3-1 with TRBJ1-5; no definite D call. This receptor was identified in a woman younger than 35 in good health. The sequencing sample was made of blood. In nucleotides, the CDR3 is TGTGCCAGCAGCCAAGATAACGGATACAATAGCAATCAGCCCCAGCATTTT. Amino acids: CASSQDNGYNSNQPQHF.